Below, 12 T cell receptor beta chains from the same sample are listed, as sequenced in a study of OX40 agonist ivuxolimab in advanced cancers. Clones were read by immunoSEQ multiplex PCR, and TCRdb kept only the in-frame ones, dropping some. Of approximately 77,000 clones detected, around 94% appear once; the ten largest clones hold approximately 4.8%. The sequenced sample was CD4+ or CD8+ T cells sorted from blood, obtained in a trial of the OX40 agonist ivuxolimab. Receptor source: an adult with an advanced solid tumor such as melanoma, head and neck, liver or kidney cancer.

The gene calls are TRBV16 and TRBJ1-4; D unclear. Germline V gene lookup returns CDR1 KGHSY and CDR2 FQNENV. This CDR3 spans 13 amino acids. V lost 2 bases to trimming and J lost 3 bases, with 4 bases between them. The CDR3 sequence: CASSQSSNEKLFF. The CDR3 DNA reads TGTGCCAGCAGCCAAAGTTCTAATGAAAAACTGTTTTTT. Complete variable domain (other parts from reference TRBV16 and TRBJ1-4): GEEVAQTPKHLVRGEGQKAKLYCAPIKGHSYVFWYQQVLKNEFKFLISFQNENVFDETGMPKERFSAKCLPNSPCSLEIQATKLEDSAVYFCASSQSSNEKLFFGSGTQLSVL.

V gene TRBV19 combines with J gene TRBJ2-1; TRBD2 agrees at 9 bases. In germline, CDR1 is LNHDA, CDR2 SQIVND (reference sequence). The CDR3 covers 17 residues. The J segment lost 0 bases and the V segment lost 6 bases, leaving 9 bases of the junction unmatched. This CDR3 reads CASSRGRAGSSYNEQFF. DNA for the CDR3: TGTGCCAGTAGCCGCGGGAGGGCCGGGAGCTCCTACAATGAGCAGTTCTTC.

V gene TRBV5-5 combines with J gene TRBJ1-5; 7 nucleotides line up with TRBD1. The CDR3 loop spans 14 amino acids. Germline V CDR1 and CDR2: SGHKS, YYEKEE (reference sequence). V lost 3 bases and J lost 2; bases outside the gene matches: 2. CDR3 nucleotides: TGTGCCAGCAGCTACGGACAGGGCAATCAGCCCCAGCATTTT. This encodes CASSYGQGNQPQHF.

The chain carries TRBV11-2 and TRBJ2-7, with D unresolved. The germline CDR1 and CDR2 sequences are SGHAT and FQNNGV. This CDR3 region has 12 residues. V was shortened by 0 bases and J by 10 bases, with 10 bases between the two germline ends. The CDR3 sequence is CASSLDRLIQYF. The CDR3 DNA reads TGTGCCAGCAGCTTAGATCGGCTCATACAGTACTTC.

The chain combines TRBV7-9 with TRBJ1-1, with a weak D call TRBD1 (5 bases). The CDR3 runs 13 residues. V lost 5 bases and J 13 bases, leaving 20 bases between the germline ends. Germline V gene sequence: CDR1 SEHNR, CDR2 FQNEAQ (reference sequence). The DNA for the CDR3 is TGTGCCAGCAGCCCGCCCTCCGGGACTGGGGTTTTCTTT. This encodes CASSPPSGTGVFF.

This rearrangement joins TRBV6-1 to TRBJ2-5; TRBD2 might be the D (6 bases). This CDR3 has 16 residues. V lost 2 bases and J 5 bases, leaving 18 bases between the germline ends. In germline, CDR1 is MNHNS, CDR2 SASEGT. The CDR3 is CASSEPVGTGVETQYF. Here the CDR3 DNA reads TGTGCCAGCAGTGAACCGGTAGGGACGGGGGTGGAGACCCAGTACTTC.

This chain joins TRBV5-1 and TRBJ2-7; D tentatively reads TRBD1 or TRBD2 (5 bases each). Germline CDR1 is SGHRS and CDR2 is YFSETQ. V lost 2 bases to trimming and J lost 2 bases, with 11 bases between them. The CDR3 extends over 14 amino acids. CDR3 in amino acids: CASSLTEGPYEQYF. The CDR3 coding sequence is TGCGCCAGCAGCTTAACCGAGGGGCCCTACGAGCAGTACTTC.

This clone was observed a single time. CDR3 nucleotide sequence: TGTGCCAGCAGCTCGGGGACTAGCGGGAGGGGAGAGACCCAGTACTTC. Amino acids: CASSSGTSGRGETQYF. This rearrangement joins TRBV11-3 to TRBJ2-5; 16 nucleotides line up with TRBD2. V lost 4 bases and J lost 4; bases outside the gene matches: 3. CDR3 length: 16 residues. In germline, CDR1 is SGHNT, CDR2 YENEEA. The whole variable domain, remainder taken from reference TRBV11-3 and TRBJ2-5, is EAGVVQSPRYKIIEKKQPVAFWCNPISGHNTLYWYLQNLGQGPELLIRYENEEAVDDSQLPKDRFSAERLKGVDSTLKIQPAELGDSAVYLCASSSGTSGRGETQYFGPGTRLLVL.

The chain couples TRBV11-3 to TRBJ2-2; D is ambiguous. This CDR3 spans 14 amino acids. In germline, CDR1 is SGHNT, CDR2 YENEEA. Trimming took 1 base from V and 5 from J, leaving 8 bases between them. CDR3 region: CASSLGRVTGELFF. The CDR3, as DNA: TGTGCCAGCAGCTTAGGAAGGGTAACCGGGGAGCTGTTTTTT.

This clone occurred once. V gene TRBV9 combines with J gene TRBJ2-3, with D unclear. V was cut by 3 bases and J by 2 bases, with 10 bases left in between. Germline-derived CDR1 and CDR2 are SGDLS and YYNGEE. The CDR3 has 14 amino acids. CDR3 in amino acids: CASSADLATDTQYF. In DNA, the CDR3 is TGTGCCAGCAGCGCAGATCTCGCCACAGATACGCAGTATTTT.

This chain joins TRBV5-1 and TRBJ2-1; D is tentatively TRBD1 or TRBD2 (5 bases each). This CDR3 is 16 amino acids long. Germline-derived CDR1 and CDR2 are SGHRS and YFSETQ. The germline V and J ends were trimmed by 5 bases and 4 bases, with 19 bases remaining between them. The CDR3 spells CASRITGTRTYNEQFF. CDR3 nucleotides: TGCGCCAGCAGAATCACCGGGACGAGAACGTACAATGAGCAGTTCTTC.

V is TRBV30 and J is TRBJ2-1; maybe TRBD2 (6 bases). From germline, CDR1 is GTSNPN and CDR2 SVGIG (reference sequence). With 1 base removed from V and 10 bases from J, the gap between germline ends came to 8 bases. This CDR3 contains 11 residues. CDR3 amino acids: CAWSGDSEQFF. CDR3 DNA: TGTGCCTGGAGTGGGGACTCAGAGCAGTTCTTC.